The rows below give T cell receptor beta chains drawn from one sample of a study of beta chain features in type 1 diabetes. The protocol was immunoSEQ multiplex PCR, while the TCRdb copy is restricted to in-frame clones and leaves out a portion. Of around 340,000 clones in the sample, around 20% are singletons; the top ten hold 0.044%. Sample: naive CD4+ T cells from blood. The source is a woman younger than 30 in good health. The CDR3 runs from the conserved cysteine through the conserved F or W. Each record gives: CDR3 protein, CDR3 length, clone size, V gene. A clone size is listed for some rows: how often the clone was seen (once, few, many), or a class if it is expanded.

CASRSGQGLSYNEQFF 16 - TRBV7-9
CASSQVGGGGYTF 13 once TRBV4-3
CASSAGRGRVSGTDTQYF 18 - TRBV19
CASSHQDRGPADTGELFF 18 - TRBV4-3
CASSLRAGGTDTQYF 15 few TRBV13
CASSFRGGDGYTF 13 - TRBV5-1
CASSLDPQGLGEQYF 15 - TRBV11-2
CSAEEGRGTEAFF 13 few TRBV29-1
CASSLVSGELFF 12 few TRBV5-6
CASSVGTEKSEAFF 14 - TRBV9
CAWSGGQGRWQPQHF 15 once TRBV30
CASSEAPSGAYNEQFF 16 few TRBV6-1